The 2 T cell receptor beta chains listed next were all sequenced from one sample in a study of T cells in Graves' hyperthyroidism and ophthalmopathy. What was amplified from RNA transcripts were TCR beta CDR3 regions. RT-PCR in the first round (using the HTBI primer set) targeted the TCR CDR3. TCRdb used MiXCR to reprocess the multiplex PCR reads, holding one entry per CDR3 protein. The repertoire holds 530,000 or so distinct CDR3 sequences, with 24% as singletons. Sequenced: blood. These receptors were collected from a woman aged 25 to 39 with Graves' ophthalmopathy.

This clonotype came up many times. This sequence may be a read error, since a much larger clone differs from it by one base. The chain employs TRBV6-1 and TRBJ2-7; 7 bases agree with TRBD1. Germline assignment: CDR1 MNHNS and CDR2 SASEGT. V gave up 4 bases and J gave up 5 bases; unmatched junction bases: 2. This CDR3 spans 12 amino acids. The CDR3 region is CASSGQGHEQYF. CDR3 sequence (DNA): TGTGCCAGCAGTGGACAGGGCCACGAGCAGTACTTC.

This clonotype was seen many times. The genes are TRBV20-1 and TRBJ1-2, with 9 bases matching TRBD1. CDR1 and CDR2 (germline): DFQATT, SNEGSKA (reference sequence). J lost 6 bases, V lost 6 bases, and 14 bases had no gene match. This CDR3 has 15 amino acids. The CDR3 protein is CSANPHYRQGDGYTF. For the CDR3, the DNA is TGCAGTGCCAATCCCCACTATCGACAGGGGGATGGCTACACCTTC.